Listed below are T cell receptor beta chains from one sample, sequenced in a study of T cell changes during pregnancy in multiple sclerosis. Generated by immunoSEQ multiplex PCR, the TCRdb table keeps only in-frame clones and is missing some. Among more than 35,000 clones listed, 90% were seen once. The sample in question was CD4+ T cells from peripheral blood mononuclear cells, obtained in the second trimester of pregnancy. These receptors originate from a female donor with multiple sclerosis, enrolled in a pregnancy study. CDR3s include the opening cysteine and the closing phenylalanine or tryptophan. Each record gives: clone size, V gene, J gene, D gene, CDR3 length, CDR3 DNA, CDR3 protein. D genes are given only for firm matches. Rows give clone size only sometimes, using once, few, many, or a class for an expanded clone.

abundance: .; v_gene: TRBV6-6; j_gene: TRBJ1-3; d_gene: TRBD1; len: 14; CDR3nt: TGTGCCAGCAGAAGGGACAGGGCGGCGAACACCATATATTTT; CDR3aa: CASRRDRAANTIYF
abundance: .; v_gene: TRBV9; j_gene: TRBJ2-5; d_gene: TRBD2; len: 18; CDR3nt: TGTGCCAGCAGCGTAGGAGGACTAGCGGGAGGGCCCGGAGAGACCCAGTACTTC; CDR3aa: CASSVGGLAGGPGETQYF
abundance: .; v_gene: TRBV7-3; j_gene: TRBJ2-3; d_gene: TRBD2; len: 20; CDR3nt: TGTGCCAGCAGCCCAGGGTGGGGAATCACTAGCGGGAGTTCAGCAGATACGCAGTATTTT; CDR3aa: CASSPGWGITSGSSADTQYF
abundance: .; v_gene: TRBV7-9; j_gene: TRBJ2-1; d_gene: TRBD2; len: 16; CDR3nt: TGTGCCAGCAGCGCAGCGACTAGCGAACCCTACAATGAGCAGTTCTTC; CDR3aa: CASSAATSEPYNEQFF
abundance: .; v_gene: TRBV11-2; j_gene: TRBJ2-1; d_gene: .; len: 11; CDR3nt: TGTGCCAGCAGCTTGGGAGAGGTTCCGTTCTTC; CDR3aa: CASSLGEVPFF
abundance: few; v_gene: TRBV28; j_gene: TRBJ1-5; d_gene: .; len: 12; CDR3nt: TGTGCCAGCTTCACCCTATACCAGCCCCAGCATTTT; CDR3aa: CASFTLYQPQHF
abundance: once; v_gene: TRBV4-3; j_gene: TRBJ2-7; d_gene: .; len: 15; CDR3nt: TGCGCCAGCAGCCAAGGTACAGGGTGGGAGTACGAGCAGTACTTC; CDR3aa: CASSQGTGWEYEQYF
abundance: .; v_gene: TRBV6-5; j_gene: TRBJ2-4; d_gene: TRBD1; len: 14; CDR3nt: TGTGCCAGCAGGCCCGGGACAGGGGGAGACATTCAGTACTTC; CDR3aa: CASRPGTGGDIQYF
abundance: .; v_gene: TRBV9; j_gene: TRBJ2-3; d_gene: .; len: 15; CDR3nt: TGTGCCAGCAGCGTAGGGGCAGGGGTAACAGATACGCAGTATTTT; CDR3aa: CASSVGAGVTDTQYF
abundance: .; v_gene: TRBV11-3; j_gene: TRBJ2-5; d_gene: .; len: 12; CDR3nt: TGTGCCAGCAGCTTAGATCCTGAGACCCAGTACTTC; CDR3aa: CASSLDPETQYF
abundance: .; v_gene: TRBV18; j_gene: TRBJ1-2; d_gene: .; len: 16; CDR3nt: TGTGCCAGCTCACCACTCACGTCACAGGTGGACTATGGCTACACCTTC; CDR3aa: CASSPLTSQVDYGYTF
abundance: .; v_gene: TRBV7-9; j_gene: TRBJ1-5; d_gene: .; len: 15; CDR3nt: TGTGCCAGCAGCCAAAATACAGGGTCCCCTCAGCCCCAGCATTTT; CDR3aa: CASSQNTGSPQPQHF
abundance: .; v_gene: TRBV11-2; j_gene: TRBJ2-1; d_gene: .; len: 15; CDR3nt: TGTGCCAGCAGCCCACAGGCGATCTCCTACAATGAGCAGTTCTTC; CDR3aa: CASSPQAISYNEQFF
abundance: .; v_gene: TRBV5-1; j_gene: TRBJ2-7; d_gene: TRBD2; len: 15; CDR3nt: TGCGCCAGCAGCGCCACTAGCGGGAGGCAAAACGAGCAGTACTTC; CDR3aa: CASSATSGRQNEQYF
abundance: .; v_gene: TRBV13; j_gene: TRBJ1-1; d_gene: .; len: 14; CDR3nt: TGTGCCAGCAGCTTAGTCTCAGGGGACACTGAAGCTTTCTTT; CDR3aa: CASSLVSGDTEAFF
abundance: once; v_gene: TRBV27; j_gene: TRBJ2-1; d_gene: TRBD1; len: 13; CDR3nt: TGTGCCAGTCCCGGGACAGGGGACAATGAGCAGTTCTTC; CDR3aa: CASPGTGDNEQFF
abundance: .; v_gene: TRBV15; j_gene: TRBJ2-7; d_gene: .; len: 14; CDR3nt: TGTGCCACCAGCAGAGATCCTAGAACCTACGAGCAGTACTTC; CDR3aa: CATSRDPRTYEQYF
abundance: once; v_gene: TRBV7-8; j_gene: TRBJ2-1; d_gene: .; len: 17; CDR3nt: TGTGCCAGCAGCTTATTCGTAGCGCAAGTAACTTACAATGAGCAGTTCTTC; CDR3aa: CASSLFVAQVTYNEQFF
abundance: .; v_gene: TRBV18; j_gene: TRBJ1-1; d_gene: TRBD1; len: 15; CDR3nt: TGTGCCAGCTCACCAGGGACAGGGAAGAACACTGAAGCTTTCTTT; CDR3aa: CASSPGTGKNTEAFF
abundance: .; v_gene: TRBV18; j_gene: TRBJ2-5; d_gene: .; len: 15; CDR3nt: TGTGCCAGCTCACCGCGACAGGTTACCCAAGAGACCCAGTACTTC; CDR3aa: CASSPRQVTQETQYF
abundance: .; v_gene: TRBV19; j_gene: TRBJ2-5; d_gene: .; len: 16; CDR3nt: TGTGCCAGTAGTACCCACGGCCCTCCTAGTAAAGAGACCCAGTACTTC; CDR3aa: CASSTHGPPSKETQYF
abundance: .; v_gene: TRBV7-9; j_gene: TRBJ2-1; d_gene: TRBD2; len: 19; CDR3nt: TGTGCCAGCAGCTTAGCGAGACTAGCGGTACCGAATTCCTACAATGAGCAGTTCTTC; CDR3aa: CASSLARLAVPNSYNEQFF
abundance: once; v_gene: TRBV9; j_gene: TRBJ2-7; d_gene: .; len: 16; CDR3nt: TGTGCCAGCAGCGTAGCTCGGGGGGCGGGTTCCCTCGAGCAGTACTTC; CDR3aa: CASSVARGAGSLEQYF
abundance: .; v_gene: TRBV7-6; j_gene: TRBJ2-2; d_gene: .; len: 14; CDR3nt: TGTGCCAGCAGCTGGATGTTGCGGTCCGGGGAGCTGTTTTTT; CDR3aa: CASSWMLRSGELFF
abundance: .; v_gene: TRBV6-5; j_gene: TRBJ2-7; d_gene: .; len: 12; CDR3nt: TGTGCCAGCAGTCAGAGAGCGGGCGAGCAGTACTTC; CDR3aa: CASSQRAGEQYF
abundance: .; v_gene: TRBV5-8; j_gene: TRBJ2-7; d_gene: .; len: 13; CDR3nt: TGTGCCAGCACCCTGGGCGTCTCCTACGAGCAGTACTTC; CDR3aa: CASTLGVSYEQYF
abundance: .; v_gene: TRBV5-1; j_gene: TRBJ1-2; d_gene: TRBD1; len: 15; CDR3nt: TGCGCCAGCGGGACCGGGACAGGGGGACTGTATGGCTACACCTTC; CDR3aa: CASGTGTGGLYGYTF
abundance: .; v_gene: TRBV19; j_gene: TRBJ1-1; d_gene: .; len: 11; CDR3nt: TGTGCCAGCAACAGGTACACTGAAGCTTTCTTT; CDR3aa: CASNRYTEAFF
abundance: .; v_gene: TRBV30; j_gene: TRBJ1-5; d_gene: TRBD1; len: 14; CDR3nt: TGTGCCTGGAGCCTAACGGGAGGGGGCCAGCCCCAGCATTTT; CDR3aa: CAWSLTGGGQPQHF